Following are 32 T cell receptor beta chains from one sample sequenced in a study of early T cells in non-severe SARS-CoV-2 infection (dated by TCRdb to 2020 to 2023). The library was obtained by 5' RACE. Sequencing took place on a NextSeq 500. In-frame beta chains were kept once TCRdb had trimmed the public reads at Q25 with fastp and called clones with MiXCR. Rows with a matching CDR3 protein are joined into one entry that keeps the most common DNA and genes. For this sample there are about 110,000 distinct CDR3 sequences; 12% appear just once. The top ten clones comprise less than 3.5% of the sample. Sequenced: whole blood. The receptors shown here come from an adult who was a healthcare worker with PCR-confirmed SARS-CoV-2 infection or an uninfected control (not recorded which).

This clonotype has at least ten counts. CDR3 DNA sequence: TGTGCCAGCCGGCGGGGCACTATCAATGAGCAGTTCTTC. Protein sequence: CASRRGTINEQFF. The chain carries TRBV11-2 and TRBJ2-1, with D possibly TRBD2 on 6 matching bases. The CDR3 is made up of 13 amino acids. The V gene's germline CDR1 is SGHAT and CDR2 FQNNGV. V lost 8 bases, J lost 6 bases, and 14 bases lay in between. The whole variable domain, remainder taken from reference TRBV11-2 and TRBJ2-1, is EAGVAQSPRYKIIEKRQSVAFWCNPISGHATLYWYQQILGQGPKLLIQFQNNGVVDDSQLPKDRFSAERLKGVDSTLKIQPAKLEDSAVYLCASRRGTINEQFFGPGTRLTVL.

The chain employs TRBV6-5 and TRBJ2-1; D gene ambiguous. This CDR3 contains 17 residues. Germline V gives CDR1 MNHEY, CDR2 SVGAGI. Trimming shortened V by 6 bases and J by 2 bases, and 20 bases separated the two germline ends. The CDR3: CASRFAKTARTYNEQFF. The CDR3 DNA sequence: TGTGCCAGCAGGTTCGCTAAAACAGCTCGTACCTACAATGAGCAGTTCTTC.

This clonotype was found a few times. In DNA, the CDR3 is TGTGCCAGCAGCTCCGGGGGCGGGAGCTATGGCTACACCTTC. Protein sequence: CASSSGGGSYGYTF. The chain recombines TRBV11-3 with TRBJ1-2; tentatively, D is TRBD1 (6 bases). From germline, CDR1 is SGHNT and CDR2 YENEEA. V was cut by 4 bases and J by 4 bases, with 13 bases left in between. This CDR3 is 14 amino acids long.

The V and J genes are TRBV20-1 and TRBJ2-7; D is ambiguous. The V gene's germline CDR1 is DFQATT and CDR2 SNEGSKA (reference sequence). V dropped 4 bases and J dropped 7 bases, with 11 bases sitting between them. This CDR3 region has 11 residues. Here the CDR3 DNA reads TGCAGTGCTAAGGCGGTAGGGGAGCAGTACTTC. It is translated as CSAKAVGEQYF.

The chain is built from TRBV7-9 and TRBJ1-1; 7 bases are shared with TRBD1. V gave up 5 bases and J gave up 3 bases; unmatched junction bases: 9. Germline CDR1 SEHNR, CDR2 FQNEAQ (reference sequence). The CDR3 runs 15 residues. The CDR3 coding sequence is TGTGCCAGCAGCCTCCACGCAGGGGGGGACACTGAAGCTTTCTTT. Translated, it gives CASSLHAGGDTEAFF. The variable domain in full, completed from reference TRBV7-9 and TRBJ1-1, reads DTGVSQNPRHKITKRGQNVTFRCDPISEHNRLYWYRQTLGQGPEFLTYFQNEAQLEKSRLLSDRFSAERPKGSFSTLEIQRTEQGDSAMYLCASSLHAGGDTEAFFGQGTRLTVV.

This clonotype has only a few counts. The J gene is TRBJ1-2, the V gene TRBV2; D gene uncertain. The CDR3 sequence is 11 residues long. Trimming removed 8 bases from V and 3 bases from J, with 7 bases in between. CDR1 SNHLY and CDR2 FYNNEI come from the germline V gene. As DNA, the CDR3 is TGTGCCAGCGTGAGGGACTATGGCTACACCTTC. The encoded protein is CASVRDYGYTF.

This clonotype was seen repeatedly, ten times or more. The J gene is TRBJ2-7, the V gene TRBV12-3 or TRBV12-4, with D hard to call. This CDR3 has 13 amino acids. Trimming left V 2 bases short and J 2 bases short, with 7 bases between. In DNA form, the CDR3 reads TGTGCCAGCAGTTTAAGACCGACCTACGAGCAGTACTTC. Residues: CASSLRPTYEQYF.

This clonotype was recorded a few times. J is TRBJ1-5 and V is TRBV5-1; D is uncertain. Per germline, CDR1 SGHRS and CDR2 YFSETQ. V was trimmed by 4 bases and J by 3 bases, leaving 8 bases between them. CDR3 size: 13 residues. The CDR3 here is CASSPDHNQPQHF. The CDR3 DNA reads as TGCGCCAGCAGCCCAGATCACAATCAGCCCCAGCATTTT.

This chain joins TRBV5-1 and TRBJ2-7; 11 bases align to TRBD2. V lost 4 bases and J lost 6; bases outside the gene matches: 9. The germline V gene has CDR1 SGHRS and CDR2 YFSETQ. The CDR3 extends over 15 amino acids. The DNA for the CDR3 is TGCGCCAGCAGCCCCTTAGCGGGGGGGCGCGGCGAGCAGTACTTC. Its translation is CASSPLAGGRGEQYF.

This clonotype was detected only a few times. The J gene is TRBJ1-1, the V gene TRBV13, with D uncertain. Germline V gene sequence: CDR1 PRHDT, CDR2 FYEKMQ (reference sequence). The CDR3 extends over 16 amino acids. Between the trimmed V and J ends, which lost 2 bases and 1 base, there was a span of 14 bases. The DNA of the CDR3 is TGTGCCAGCAGCTTAAGAGGGAAGGTGGGGAACACTGAAGCTTTCTTT. Protein product: CASSLRGKVGNTEAFF.

This clonotype has only a few counts. V usage is TRBV27 and J usage is TRBJ2-2; 7 bases agree with TRBD2. Germline V CDR1 and CDR2: MNHEY, SMNVEV (reference sequence). The length of the CDR3 is 16 residues. V was clipped by 3 bases and J by 5 bases; unmatched bases: 9. CDR3 sequence (DNA): TGTGCCAGCAGTTTTCGAGCGGGGTCGTCGACCGGGGAGCTGTTTTTT. Translation gives CASSFRAGSSTGELFF.

CDR3 residues: CASSWAHATNEKLFF. The CDR3 DNA reads TGCGCCAGCAGCTGGGCACATGCAACTAATGAAAAACTGTTTTTT. The chain couples TRBV5-1 to TRBJ1-4; D gene uncertain. The V gene lost 3 bases and the J gene lost 0 bases, with 9 bases spanning the gap. Germline V gene lookup returns CDR1 SGHRS and CDR2 YFSETQ. This CDR3 contains 15 residues.

J is TRBJ2-2 and V is TRBV5-5; no definite D call. Germline lookup yields CDR1 SGHKS and CDR2 YYEKEE (reference sequence). The V end was cut by 0 bases, the J end by 8 bases, with 2 bases between. This CDR3 comprises 11 residues. The CDR3 DNA is TGTGCCAGCAGCTTGGAAGGGGAGCTGTTTTTT. Amino acids: CASSLEGELFF.

The rearrangement links TRBV5-1 to TRBJ1-6; D ambiguous. V was shortened by 5 bases and J by 0 bases, with 9 bases between the two germline ends. CDR1 is SGHRS and CDR2 is YFSETQ in the germline V gene. This CDR3 spans 15 amino acids. CDR3 amino acids: CASRRELSYNSPLHF. The CDR3 DNA reads as TGCGCCAGCAGAAGGGAACTCTCCTATAATTCACCCCTCCACTTT. The variable domain in full, with the rest retrieved from reference TRBV5-1 and TRBJ1-6, is KAGVTQTPRYLIKTRGQQVTLSCSPISGHRSVSWYQQTPGQGLQFLFEYFSETQRNKGNFPGRFSGRQFSNSRSEMNVSTLELGDSALYLCASRRELSYNSPLHFGNGTRLTVT.

The sample holds a few counts of this clonotype. DNA for the CDR3: TGTGCCTGGAGTCGGAATTCACCCCTCCACTTT. It specifies CAWSRNSPLHF. The chain uses TRBV30 and TRBJ1-6, with unresolved D. The CDR3 covers 11 residues. V dropped 2 bases and J dropped 7 bases, with 3 bases sitting between them. Germline V lookup: CDR1 GTSNPN, CDR2 SVGIG (reference sequence).

This clonotype was counted at least ten times. This chain connects TRBV3-1 to TRBJ2-3, with D perhaps TRBD2 (5 bases). The germline gives CDR1 LGHDT, CDR2 YNNKEL (reference sequence). CDR3 size: 11 residues. V lost 1 base to trimming and J lost 13 bases, with 9 bases between them. The CDR3 is CASSQGGYEYF. The CDR3 nucleotides read TGTGCCAGCAGCCAAGGAGGGTATGAGTATTTT.

The chain recombines TRBV5-1 with TRBJ2-6, with D uncertain. Germline CDR1 SGHRS, CDR2 YFSETQ. V lost 6 bases, J lost 2 bases, and 9 bases lay in between. The CDR3 runs to 14 residues. The CDR3 protein is CASTPRAGANVLTF. CDR3 bases: TGCGCCAGCACCCCTAGGGCTGGGGCCAACGTCCTGACTTTC.

This clonotype was counted between two and nine times. The chain links TRBV19 to TRBJ1-5; tentative D call: TRBD1 (6 bases). Trimming pared 2 bases from V and 7 bases from J, leaving 21 bases between. CDR3 length: 17 amino acids. CDR1 is LNHDA, CDR2 SQIVND, per germline (reference sequence). The CDR3 here is CASSISPHRAVDQPQHF. Written as DNA, the CDR3 is TGTGCCAGTAGTATATCTCCTCACAGGGCTGTAGACCAGCCCCAGCATTTT.

The rearrangement links TRBV12-3 or TRBV12-4 to TRBJ1-5; no reliable D call. V was pared by 7 bases and J by 9 bases, with 16 bases between. This CDR3 contains 13 residues. The CDR3 is CASTYGVLPPQHF. As DNA, the CDR3 is TGTGCCAGCACCTACGGGGTCCTTCCGCCCCAGCATTTT.

A word on this clonotype: The CDR3 end shows no conserved phenylalanine or tryptophan, and so a read error is likely. The CDR3 reads CASSQNGGQGNTEAFS. The CDR3 coding sequence is TGTGCCAGCAGCCAAAATGGGGGACAGGGGAACACTGAAGCTTTCTCT. The V and J genes are TRBV7-6 and TRBJ1-1; TRBD1 matches 9 bases. Losses at the gene ends were 5 bases for V and 1 base for J; bases not matched to a gene: 8. This CDR3 comprises 16 residues. Germline CDR1 SGHVS, CDR2 FNYEAQ.

This clonotype has a handful of counts. The chain has TRBV2 and TRBJ2-5; D is unclear. The CDR3 contains 15 residues. Deletions cut 6 bases from V and 5 bases from J, with 19 bases between. In germline, CDR1 is SNHLY, CDR2 FYNNEI. The CDR3 DNA reads as TGTGCCAGCAGCCCGAATGTGGGTTACGGTGAGACCCAGTACTTC. Translated, it gives CASSPNVGYGETQYF.

This chain joins TRBV12-3 or TRBV12-4 and TRBJ1-2; no clear D gene. This CDR3 region has 14 residues. Trimming took off 4 bases at V and 6 bases at J, with 15 bases between the two ends. CDR3 sequence (DNA): TGTGCCAGCAGTTACCCGTTCCAGCCTCATGGCTACACCTTC. Protein: CASSYPFQPHGYTF.

The rearrangement uses TRBV20-1 and TRBJ1-5, with TRBD1 matching over 9 bases. V lost 3 bases, J lost 0 bases, and 6 bases stayed unmatched. In germline, CDR1 is DFQATT, CDR2 SNEGSKA (reference sequence). This CDR3 is built from 16 residues. CDR3 in DNA: TGCAGTGCTAGGGACAGGGGACGATATAGCAATCAGCCCCAGCATTTT. It codes for CSARDRGRYSNQPQHF.

This chain uses TRBV11-2 with TRBJ1-1; D might be TRBD1 (5 bases). The CDR3 totals 12 residues. Trimming removed 6 bases from V and 4 bases from J, with 9 bases in between. Germline CDR1 reads SGHAT; CDR2 reads FQNNGV. CDR3 bases: TGTGCCAGCAGTCATAGGGGCACTGAAGCTTTCTTT. Encoded protein: CASSHRGTEAFF.

The chain links TRBV29-1 to TRBJ1-2; no clear D. The CDR3 is 11 amino acids. Trimming pared 4 bases from V and 6 bases from J, leaving 9 bases between. From germline, CDR1 is SQVTM and CDR2 ANQGSEA. The CDR3, as DNA: TGCAGCGTTGTCTTACATGATGGCTACACCTTC. Its translation is CSVVLHDGYTF.

In its sample, this clonotype was seen many times. The genes are TRBV21-1 and TRBJ2-2; the DNA was not used to check the table's D call, TRBD1. TRBV21-1 is assigned pseudogene status. The length of the CDR3 is 20 residues. The CDR3 coding sequence is TGTGCCAGCAGCAAAGAAGATAGGGGTGCAGGGAATGAGGACACCGGGGAGCTGTTTTTT. Encoded protein: CASSKEDRGAGNEDTGELFF.

The chain is built from TRBV6-2 or TRBV6-3 and TRBJ2-7; D perhaps matches TRBD1 (6 bases). Trimming left V 6 bases short and J 4 bases short, with 13 bases between. This CDR3 region has 13 residues. CDR1 and CDR2 from the germline V gene are MNHEY and SVGEGT. In nucleotides, the CDR3 is TGTGCCAGCAGCAACGCAGGGGTTTACGAGCAGTACTTC. It translates to CASSNAGVYEQYF.

This clonotype has only a few counts. CDR3 sequence reads: CATSSRLDSPLHF. Written as DNA, the CDR3 is TGTGCCACCAGCTCCCGTCTAGATTCACCCCTCCACTTT. The rearrangement joins TRBV15 to TRBJ1-6; no firm D call. Between the trimmed V and J ends, which lost 5 bases and 8 bases, there was a span of 10 bases. This CDR3 is 13 amino acids long. The germline V gene has CDR1 LNHNV and CDR2 YYDKDF (reference sequence).

A single count supports this clonotype. This may arise from a read error, as a much more abundant clone is one base away. This chain connects TRBV7-9 to TRBJ2-1; TRBD2 agrees at 12 bases. Germline V gene data show CDR1 as SEHNR and CDR2 as FQNEAQ (reference sequence). This CDR3 spans 15 amino acids. The CDR3 protein is CVSSSTRLAGDEQFF. In nucleotides, the CDR3 is TGTGTCAGCAGCTCCACCAGACTAGCGGGGGACGAGCAGTTCTTC.

The table lists this clonotype with many counts. This chain connects TRBV20-1 to TRBJ2-7; TRBD1 aligns across 9 bases. Germline V gene sequence: CDR1 DFQATT, CDR2 SNEGSKA (reference sequence). With 2 bases clipped from V and 3 bases from J, the junction kept 5 bases outside the gene matches. This CDR3 has 14 residues. The CDR3 DNA reads as TGCAGTGCTAGATCCGGACAGGGGTACTACGAGCAGTACTTC. Protein sequence: CSARSGQGYYEQYF.

This clonotype was detected ten times or more. The chain links TRBV2 to TRBJ2-3; D not certain. V was cut by 5 bases and J by 0 bases, with 12 bases left in between. Germline V lookup: CDR1 SNHLY, CDR2 FYNNEI. The CDR3 has 15 residues. CDR3 coding DNA: TGTGCCAGCAGTAGAGTGGCCGCTAGCACAGATACGCAGTATTTT. It encodes CASSRVAASTDTQYF.

The rearrangement uses TRBV5-1 and TRBJ1-1; D unclear. The germline gives CDR1 SGHRS, CDR2 YFSETQ. The CDR3 is made up of 13 amino acids. V lost 7 bases, J lost 0 bases, and 10 bases lay in between. This chain's CDR3 is CASARALNTEAFF. CDR3 DNA: TGCGCCAGCGCGAGGGCCCTGAACACTGAAGCTTTCTTT.